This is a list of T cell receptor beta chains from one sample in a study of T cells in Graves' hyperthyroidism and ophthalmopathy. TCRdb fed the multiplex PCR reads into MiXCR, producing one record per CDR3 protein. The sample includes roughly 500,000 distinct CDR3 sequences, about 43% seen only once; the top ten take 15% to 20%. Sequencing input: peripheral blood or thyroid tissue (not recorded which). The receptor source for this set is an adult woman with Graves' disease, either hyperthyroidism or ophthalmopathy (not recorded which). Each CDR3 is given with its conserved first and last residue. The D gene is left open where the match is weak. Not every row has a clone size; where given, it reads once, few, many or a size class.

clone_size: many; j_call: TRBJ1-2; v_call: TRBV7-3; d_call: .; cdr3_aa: CASSVGKGYGYTF; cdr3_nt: TGTGCCAGCAGCGTAGGGAAGGGTTATGGCTACACCTTC
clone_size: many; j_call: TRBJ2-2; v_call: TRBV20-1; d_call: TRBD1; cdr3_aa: CSARDLGQGDTGELFF; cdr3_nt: TGCAGTGCTAGAGATTTAGGACAGGGGGACACCGGGGAGCTGTTTTTT
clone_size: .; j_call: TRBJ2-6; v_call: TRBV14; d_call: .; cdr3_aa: CASSQWDSGANVLTF; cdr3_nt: TGTGCCAGCAGCCAGTGGGACTCTGGGGCCAACGTCCTGACTTTC
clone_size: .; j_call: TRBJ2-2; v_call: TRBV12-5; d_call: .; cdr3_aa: CASGSGVGSVKNTGELFF; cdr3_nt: TGTGCTAGTGGTTCAGGTGTCGGGAGTGTAAAAAACACCGGGGAGCTGTTTTTT
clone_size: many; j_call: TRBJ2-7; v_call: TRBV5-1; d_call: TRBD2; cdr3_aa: CASSSSTSGSSYEQYF; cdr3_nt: TGCGCCAGCAGCTCCTCGACTAGCGGTTCCTCCTACGAGCAGTACTTC
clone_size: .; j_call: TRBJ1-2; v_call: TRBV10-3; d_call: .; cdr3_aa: CAISLAGGYYGYTF; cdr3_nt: TGTGCCATCAGTTTAGCGGGAGGCTACTATGGCTACACCTTC
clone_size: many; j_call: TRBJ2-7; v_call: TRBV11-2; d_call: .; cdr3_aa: CASSRLGGPGEQYF; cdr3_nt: TGTGCCAGCAGCCGGCTTGGGGGGCCGGGCGAGCAGTACTTC
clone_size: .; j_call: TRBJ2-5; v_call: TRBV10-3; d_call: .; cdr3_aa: CAISASPADQYF; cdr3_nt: TGTGCCATCAGTGCCTCCCCAGCAGACCAGTACTTC
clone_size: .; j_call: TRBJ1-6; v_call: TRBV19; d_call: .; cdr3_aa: CASTDGNNSPLHF; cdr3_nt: TGTGCCAGTACGGACGGAAATAATTCACCCCTCCACTTT
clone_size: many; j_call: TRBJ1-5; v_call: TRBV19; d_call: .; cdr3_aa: CASSSSGERQPQHF; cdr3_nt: TGTGCCAGTAGTTCATCAGGGGAAAGGCAGCCCCAGCATTTT
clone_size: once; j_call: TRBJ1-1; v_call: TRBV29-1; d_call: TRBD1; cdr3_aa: CSATGGGDRSNTEAFF; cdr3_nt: TGCAGCGCTACAGGAGGGGGGGACAGATCGAACACTGAAGCTTTCTTT
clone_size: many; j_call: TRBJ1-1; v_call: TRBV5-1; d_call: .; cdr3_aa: CASSLPTIPLTEAFF; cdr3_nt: TGCGCCAGCAGTCTTCCGACCATCCCTTTGACTGAAGCTTTCTTT
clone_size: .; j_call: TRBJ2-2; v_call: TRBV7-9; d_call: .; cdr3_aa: CASSPHAAGELFF; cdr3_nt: TGTGCCAGCAGCCCCCACGCGGCGGGGGAGCTGTTTTTT
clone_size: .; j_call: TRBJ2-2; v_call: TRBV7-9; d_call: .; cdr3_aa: CASSPDSSSNTGELFF; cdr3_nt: TGTGCCAGCAGTCCTGACAGTAGTTCGAACACCGGGGAGCTGTTTTTT
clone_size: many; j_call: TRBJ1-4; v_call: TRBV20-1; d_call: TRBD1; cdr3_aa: CSARPHRGLSEKLFF; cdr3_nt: TGCAGTGCTAGACCACACAGGGGCCTCAGTGAAAAACTGTTTTTT
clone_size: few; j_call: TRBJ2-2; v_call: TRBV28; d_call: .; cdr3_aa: CASTRRTGELFF; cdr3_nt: TGTGCCAGCACTAGAAGGACCGGGGAGCTGTTTTTT